These 18 T cell receptor beta chains were all obtained from the same sample, sequenced in a study of T cell responses to AZD1222 COVID-19 vaccine. Using immunoSEQ multiplex PCR, the repertoire was profiled, and TCRdb retains in-frame clones only, with some absent. The sample holds more than 75,000 clones, 91% seen once. The sequences come from peripheral blood, collected 28 days after the second AZD1222 dose. Every receptor here comes from an adult who received the AZD1222 COVID-19 vaccine.

V usage is TRBV7-2 and J usage is TRBJ1-2; D remains ambiguous. The V end was cut by 3 bases, the J end by 0 bases, with 11 bases between. Germline V gives CDR1 SGHTA, CDR2 FQGNSA. The CDR3 runs to 15 residues. The CDR3 loop reads CASSLGSLTNYGYTF. CDR3 coding DNA: TGTGCCAGCAGCTTGGGATCCCTAACTAACTATGGCTACACCTTC. Looking up the rest from reference TRBV7-2 and TRBJ1-2 gives the full variable domain: GAGVSQSPSNKVTEKGKDVELRCDPISGHTALYWYRQSLGQGLEFLIYFQGNSAPDKSGLPSDRFSAERTGGSVSTLTIQRTQQEDSAVYLCASSLGSLTNYGYTFGSGTRLTVV.

J is TRBJ1-6 and V is TRBV29-1, with 7 bases identical to TRBD1. The CDR3 spans 12 residues. CDR1 is SQVTM, CDR2 ANQGSEA, per germline. V was clipped by 4 bases and J by 6 bases; unmatched bases: 0. CDR3 coding DNA: TGCAGCGTTGGGGACAGTAATTCACCCCTCCACTTT. Its protein product is CSVGDSNSPLHF.

The chain couples TRBV6-1 to TRBJ2-7; TRBD2 aligns across 9 bases. This CDR3 is 16 amino acids long. Germline V CDR1 and CDR2: MNHNS, SASEGT. With 2 bases clipped from V and 0 bases from J, the junction kept 5 bases outside the gene matches. CDR3: CASSERGREGSYEQYF. The CDR3 DNA follows: TGTGCCAGCAGTGAACGTGGGCGGGAGGGCTCCTACGAGCAGTACTTC.

This rearrangement joins TRBV19 to TRBJ2-2, with 8 bases that match TRBD2. CDR1 is LNHDA, CDR2 SQIVND, per germline (reference sequence). V trimming: 3 bases; J trimming: 6 bases; junction bases outside the gene matches: 3. This CDR3 has 14 amino acids. CDR3 sequence reads: CASSMVRGAGELFF. Written as DNA, the CDR3 is TGTGCCAGTAGTATGGTGCGGGGGGCCGGGGAGCTGTTTTTT.

The CDR3: CASRTGGGDPQHF. CDR3 DNA sequence: TGTGCCAGCAGAACGGGAGGGGGTGATCCCCAGCATTTT. The chain combines TRBV6-5 with TRBJ1-5; D may be TRBD1 (6 bases). The germline gives CDR1 MNHEY, CDR2 SVGAGI. The CDR3 spans 13 residues. The V gene lost 6 bases and the J gene lost 10 bases, with 16 bases spanning the gap.

V and J are TRBV13 and TRBJ2-7, with D unresolved. The CDR3 consists of 11 residues. V lost 5 bases, J lost 4 bases, and 6 bases lay in between. The germline V gene has CDR1 PRHDT and CDR2 FYEKMQ (reference sequence). DNA of the CDR3: TGTGCCAGCAGCGCAGGATACGAGCAGTACTTC. Translating gives CASSAGYEQYF.

This chain uses TRBV2 with TRBJ2-1; D uncertain. The germline V gene encodes CDR1 SNHLY and CDR2 FYNNEI. The V end was cut by 7 bases, the J end by 2 bases, with 6 bases between. The length of the CDR3 is 12 residues. The CDR3 here is CASMVTYNEQFF. The CDR3 DNA is TGTGCCAGCATGGTTACCTACAATGAGCAGTTCTTC.

This clone showed up just once. The chain is built from TRBV2 and TRBJ1-3; D not resolved. This CDR3 is 15 amino acids long. V was cut by 3 bases and J by 2 bases, with 11 bases left in between. Germline loops: CDR1 SNHLY, CDR2 FYNNEI. The CDR3 sequence is CASSDYLTTGNTIYF. The CDR3 coding sequence is TGTGCCAGCAGTGATTATCTGACAACTGGAAACACCATATATTTT.

The CDR3 DNA reads as TGTGCCAGCAGTTCCGGGACACTTACCGGGGAGCTGTTTTTT. Protein sequence: CASSSGTLTGELFF. The chain joins TRBV7-3 to TRBJ2-2; a possible D gene is TRBD1 (6 bases). The germline V gene encodes CDR1 SGHTA and CDR2 FQGTGA. V was shortened by 6 bases and J by 5 bases, with 13 bases between the two germline ends. The length of the CDR3 is 14 residues.

This chain connects TRBV18 to TRBJ2-1; 9 nucleotides match TRBD2. The CDR3 runs 17 residues. Germline assignment: CDR1 KGHSH and CDR2 LQKENI. V dropped 3 bases and J dropped 5; count of bases not matched to a gene: 11. DNA for the CDR3: TGTGCCAGCTCACCTTACACCGGGACTAGCTTTCACAATGAGCAGTTCTTC. Translating it yields CASSPYTGTSFHNEQFF. Complete variable domain (other parts from reference TRBV18 and TRBJ2-1): NAGVMQNPRHLVRRRGQEARLRCSPMKGHSHVYWYRQLPEEGLKFMVYLQKENIIDESGMPKERFSAEFPKEGPSILRIQQVVRGDSAAYFCASSPYTGTSFHNEQFFGPGTRLTVL.

The chain links TRBV28 to TRBJ2-7; D unclear. V lost 6 bases to trimming and J lost 4 bases, with 10 bases between them. The CDR3 runs 12 residues. CDR1 and CDR2 (germline): MDHEN, SYDVKM. In DNA, the CDR3 is TGTGCCAGCAGCTTAACAGTGTACGAGCAGTACTTC. Protein product: CASSLTVYEQYF.

This clone has just one count. The rearrangement joins TRBV7-9 to TRBJ1-2; weak D call: TRBD1 (5 bases). V lost 3 bases and J lost 5, with 13 bases in between. This CDR3 contains 14 residues. Looked up from germline, CDR1 is SEHNR and CDR2 is FQNEAQ (reference sequence). As DNA, the CDR3 is TGTGCCAGCAGCTTGAACCGGGGGAGTTATGGCTACACCTTC. This codes for CASSLNRGSYGYTF.

This sequence joins TRBV10-3 and TRBJ2-2, with TRBD2 matching 12 bases. The J segment lost 2 bases and the V segment lost 4 bases, leaving 11 bases of the junction unmatched. Per germline, CDR1 ENHRY and CDR2 SYGVKD. The CDR3 is 19 amino acids. The CDR3: CAISARLAGAVGNTGELFF. CDR3 sequence (DNA): TGTGCCATCAGTGCAAGACTAGCGGGAGCTGTAGGAAACACCGGGGAGCTGTTTTTT.

This clone was recorded a few times. The rearrangement links TRBV28 to TRBJ1-1, with D perhaps TRBD1 (5 bases). Trimming cost V 6 bases and J 2 bases, with 13 bases left between them. CDR3 length: 14 residues. The V gene's germline CDR1 is MDHEN and CDR2 SYDVKM. The CDR3 region is CASSPGRINTEAFF. In DNA, the CDR3 is TGTGCCAGCAGCCCGGGACGGATAAACACTGAAGCTTTCTTT.

The rearrangement uses TRBV27 and TRBJ2-3, with 7 bases fitting TRBD2. Germline loops: CDR1 MNHEY, CDR2 SMNVEV (reference sequence). The CDR3 extends over 14 amino acids. V was pared by 4 bases and J by 2 bases, with 3 bases of the junction left unmatched. CDR3: CASSSQRDTDTQYF. DNA of the CDR3: TGTGCCAGCAGTTCCCAGCGGGACACAGATACGCAGTATTTT.

The chain uses TRBV5-6 and TRBJ2-6; maybe TRBD2 (6 bases). CDR1 and CDR2 from the germline V gene are SGHDT and YYEEEE. The CDR3 covers 16 residues. V dropped 4 bases and J dropped 2 bases, with 13 bases sitting between them. CDR3 amino acids: CASSPPGGTGANVLTF. The CDR3 coding sequence is TGTGCCAGCAGCCCCCCTGGGGGGACTGGGGCCAACGTCCTGACTTTC.

A remark on this clone: A junction boundary mismatches the germline segment, possibly from a read error. This chain joins TRBV30 and TRBJ1-2; D remains ambiguous. The CDR3 runs to 12 residues. Germline V gene sequence: CDR1 GTSNPN, CDR2 SVGIG (reference sequence). The CDR3: CAWSVSSQTRIF. CDR3 nucleotide sequence: TGTGCCTGGAGTGTAAGCAGCCAGACCCGGATCTTC.

This clone has a single count. The CDR3 sequence: CASSLAGYEQYF. Written as DNA, the CDR3 is TGTGCCAGCAGCCTAGCTGGTTACGAGCAGTACTTC. The chain has TRBV3-1 (or the pseudogene TRBV3-2) and TRBJ2-7, with no clear D. Deletions cut 4 bases from V and 4 bases from J, with 8 bases between. The CDR3 totals 12 residues. Germline V gene data show CDR1 as LGHDT and CDR2 as YNNKEL (reference sequence).